This entry lists 21 T cell receptor beta chains sequenced from one sample in a study of monozygotic twins with inflammatory bowel disease. TCRdb re-called the 5' RACE reads and gives one entry per CDR3 protein, without DNA. The sample has about 350,000 distinct CDR3 sequences. The specimen sequenced was blood. These receptors all come from a human donor with ulcerative colitis or Crohn's disease, or a healthy co-twin of an affected twin (not recorded which).

The chain links TRBV20-1 to TRBJ2-2. Germline V lookup: CDR1 DFQATT, CDR2 SNEGSKA (reference sequence). The CDR3 is 15 residues long. CDR3: CSAPLSLASTGELFF.

The V and J genes are TRBV29-1 and TRBJ1-1; TCRdb outputs TRBD1, but without DNA this stays unchecked. The CDR3 runs 13 residues. Germline-derived CDR1 and CDR2 are SQVTM and ANQGSEA. CDR3 amino acids: CSVDTGGRTEAFF.

V gene TRBV7-2 combines with J gene TRBJ2-5. The CDR3 is made up of 14 amino acids. The germline CDR1 and CDR2 sequences are SGHTA and FQGNSA. The CDR3 is CASSLQANQETQYF.

The chain is built from TRBV28 and TRBJ2-3; TCRdb calls TRBD1, which cannot be checked without DNA. The CDR3 is 15 residues long. CDR1 and CDR2 from the germline V gene are MDHEN and SYDVKM. CDR3 region: CASLRGQGLSDTQYF. Together with reference TRBV28 and TRBJ2-3, the CDR3 gives the full variable domain: DVKVTQSSRYLVKRTGEKVFLECVQDMDHENMFWYRQDPGLGLRLIYFSYDVKMKEKGDIPEGYSVSREKKERFSLILESASTNQTSMYLCASLRGQGLSDTQYFGPGTRLTVL.

This chain uses TRBV20-1 with TRBJ2-1; TCRdb calls TRBD2, which cannot be checked without DNA. Germline CDR1 and CDR2: DFQATT and SNEGSKA (reference sequence). The CDR3 sequence is 14 residues long. Here the CDR3 reads CSANSGPGYNEQFF.

The chain employs TRBV20-1 and TRBJ2-1; TCRdb lists TRBD2, though no DNA is available to test this call. Germline V gene lookup returns CDR1 DFQATT and CDR2 SNEGSKA (reference sequence). This CDR3 has 19 residues. CDR3 region: CSARVPTAGGTFSYNEQFF.

The V gene is TRBV5-1, the J gene TRBJ1-1; as DNA is missing, the TRBD1 call by TCRdb cannot be tested. This CDR3 region has 13 residues. Germline CDR1 and CDR2: SGHRS and YFSETQ. CDR3 protein: CASSRTGATEAFF. Looking up the rest from reference TRBV5-1 and TRBJ1-1 gives the full variable domain: KAGVTQTPRYLIKTRGQQVTLSCSPISGHRSVSWYQQTPGQGLQFLFEYFSETQRNKGNFPGRFSGRQFSNSRSEMNVSTLELGDSALYLCASSRTGATEAFFGQGTRLTVV.

V is TRBV6-5 and J is TRBJ1-2. There are 12 residues in the CDR3. Looked up from germline, CDR1 is MNHEY and CDR2 is SVGAGI. The CDR3 sequence is CASSFSGRGYTF.

This chain links TRBV12-3 or TRBV12-4 with TRBJ1-5; TCRdb's D gene call, TRBD1, goes unchecked for lack of DNA. This CDR3 has 18 amino acids. The CDR3 region is CASSLTPWGSGYVQPQHF.

The genes are TRBV5-6 and TRBJ2-7; no DNA is available, so the TRBD1 call from TCRdb remains unchecked. CDR3 size: 14 residues. Per germline, CDR1 SGHDT and CDR2 YYEEEE. The CDR3 loop is CASSLFGRDYEQYF.

The chain is built from TRBV5-4 and TRBJ2-5; lacking DNA, the TRBD2 call made by TCRdb goes unchecked. This CDR3 contains 16 residues. CDR1 is SGHNT, CDR2 YYREEE, per germline (reference sequence). The chain's CDR3 is CASSRGLAGPAETQYF. Combining the CDR3 with reference TRBV5-4 and TRBJ2-5 gives the whole variable domain ETGVTQSPTHLIKTRGQQVTLRCSSQSGHNTVSWYQQALGQGPQFIFQYYREEENGRGNFPPRFSGLQFPNYSSELNVNALELDDSALYLCASSRGLAGPAETQYFGPGTRLLVL.

The rearrangement joins TRBV11-3 to TRBJ2-3; checking the TCRdb D call of TRBD2 is not possible without DNA. The CDR3 totals 19 residues. CDR1 is SGHNT, CDR2 YENEEA, per germline. The CDR3 here is CASSLDREAVYGDADTQYF.

The V and J genes are TRBV5-1 and TRBJ2-7; TCRdb's D call, TRBD1, is unchecked because there is no DNA. CDR3 length equals 18 residues. In germline, CDR1 is SGHRS, CDR2 YFSETQ. This CDR3 is CASSLVSALGADFYEQYF. The variable domain in full, completed from reference TRBV5-1 and TRBJ2-7, reads KAGVTQTPRYLIKTRGQQVTLSCSPISGHRSVSWYQQTPGQGLQFLFEYFSETQRNKGNFPGRFSGRQFSNSRSEMNVSTLELGDSALYLCASSLVSALGADFYEQYFGPGTRLTVT.

The CDR3 region is CASSFYANNQPQHF. The chain combines TRBV5-6 with TRBJ1-5. The CDR3 is 14 residues long. Germline V lookup: CDR1 SGHDT, CDR2 YYEEEE.

The chain is built from TRBV20-1 and TRBJ2-2. This CDR3 has 16 amino acids. The germline V gene encodes CDR1 DFQATT and CDR2 SNEGSKA (reference sequence). The CDR3 spells CSAKRLKMSNTGELFF.

The chain recombines TRBV7-2 with TRBJ1-6; the TCRdb call, TRBD1, lacks DNA for checking. Germline CDR1 reads SGHTA; CDR2 reads FQGNSA. CDR3 length: 13 residues. The CDR3 loop is CASSQTGGLPLHF.

The genes are TRBV6-2 or TRBV6-3 and TRBJ1-5; TCRdb lists TRBD1, though no DNA is available to test this call. The CDR3 is 16 amino acids. CDR1 is MNHEY and CDR2 is SVGEGT in the germline V gene. The CDR3 here is CASTGGDGTGGQPQHF.

The V gene is TRBV7-2, the J gene TRBJ2-2. The CDR3 sequence is 14 residues long. Germline V gene sequence: CDR1 SGHTA, CDR2 FQGNSA. CDR3 amino acids: CASSLARHAGELFF. Full variable domain (rest looked up from reference TRBV7-2 and TRBJ2-2): GAGVSQSPSNKVTEKGKDVELRCDPISGHTALYWYRQSLGQGLEFLIYFQGNSAPDKSGLPSDRFSAERTGGSVSTLTIQRTQQEDSAVYLCASSLARHAGELFFGEGSRLTVL.

V is TRBV5-1 and J is TRBJ2-7. The CDR3 covers 18 residues. In germline, CDR1 is SGHRS, CDR2 YFSETQ. The CDR3 here is CASSLSLAGGASSYEQYF.

The CDR3: CASSLTGPNEQFF. V gene TRBV7-9 combines with J gene TRBJ2-1; TCRdb's assignment of TRBD2 cannot be checked, as there is no DNA. The CDR3 is made up of 13 amino acids. Germline CDR1 and CDR2: SEHNR and FQNEAQ (reference sequence).

The chain uses TRBV7-9 and TRBJ2-3. Germline loops: CDR1 SEHNR, CDR2 FQNEAQ (reference sequence). This CDR3 is built from 14 residues. This CDR3 reads CASSLNAATDTQYF.